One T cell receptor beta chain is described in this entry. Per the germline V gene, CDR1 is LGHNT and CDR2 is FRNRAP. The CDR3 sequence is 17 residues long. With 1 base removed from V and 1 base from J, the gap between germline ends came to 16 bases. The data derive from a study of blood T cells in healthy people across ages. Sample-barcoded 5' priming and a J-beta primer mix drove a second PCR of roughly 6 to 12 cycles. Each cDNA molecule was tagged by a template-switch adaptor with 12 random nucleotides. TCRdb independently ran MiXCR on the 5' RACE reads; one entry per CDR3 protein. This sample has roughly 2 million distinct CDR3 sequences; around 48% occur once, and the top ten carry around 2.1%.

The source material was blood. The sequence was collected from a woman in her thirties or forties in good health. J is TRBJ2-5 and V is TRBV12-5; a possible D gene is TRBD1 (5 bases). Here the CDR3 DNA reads TGTGCTAGTGGTTTGGGAATCGGACATCCGAGCCAAGAGACCCAGTACTTC. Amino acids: CASGLGIGHPSQETQYF.